This TCR beta chain was profiled in a study of CD8 T cell repertoires and HIV-1 epitope variants. Assay: immunoSEQ multiplex PCR; the TCRdb copy retains only in-frame clones and omits some. This repertoire shows roughly 100,000 clones, 60% to 80% found once; its top ten account for roughly 24%. The CDR3 length is 12 residues. CDR1 is SNHLY and CDR2 is FYNNEI in the germline V gene. Trimming took 7 bases from V and 5 from J, leaving 11 bases between them. Material for sequencing was uncultured baseline CD8+ T cells from peripheral blood mononuclear cells (PBMCs). This clonotype originated in a male donor with HIV. The V gene is TRBV2, the J gene TRBJ2-5; D remains ambiguous. CDR3 bases: TGTGCCAGCACCCCCAACCGGGAGACCCAGTACTTC. Translation: CASTPNRETQYF.